This T cell receptor (beta chain) was recovered during a study of regulatory T cells in long-lasting Graves disease. Regarding the study as a whole: Favoring TRBV28, TRBJ1-2 and TRBJ2-5 was a feature seen in persistent disease.

This clonotype appeared a few times. The antigen remains unidentified. Combining iRepertoire HTBI primers with Arm-PCR of CDR3 regions, the authors built TCR beta libraries. In TCRdb, the multiplex PCR reads were re-called with MiXCR into one record per CDR3 protein. The sample carries a few hundred thousand distinct CDR3 sequences, about a quarter recorded once. Trimming took 5 bases from V and 6 from J; bases not matched to a gene: 8. Per germline, CDR1 MRHNA and CDR2 SNTAGT. This CDR3 comprises 15 residues. Stated time point: persistent/refractory GD, antithyroid drugs over 5 years with positive TRAb. The TCR library was prepared using RNA isolated from PBMCs. American Thyroid Association guidelines served as the basis for diagnosing Graves' disease.

This material consisted of peripheral blood mononuclear cells (PBMCs), taken when the disease was refractory, from a patient treated with antithyroid drugs. The clonotype comes from a female donor with Graves disease. The chain combines TRBV6-4 with TRBJ2-2; 8 bases line up with TRBD2. CDR3 region: CASSMSGSVAGELFF. CDR3 bases: TGTGCCAGCAGTATGAGCGGGAGTGTAGCCGGGGAGCTGTTTTTT.